The 30 T cell receptor beta chains reported below all come from one sample, sequenced in a study of blood T cell repertoires in COVID-19. Repertoires were generated with immunoSEQ multiplex PCR, while TCRdb's copy carries only in-frame clones and drops some. The data show under 300,000 clones, with more than 85% seen just once and more than 6.5% held by the top ten. Sample: peripheral blood. Receptors were obtained from a woman between 70 and 85 years old with active or convalescent COVID-19.

This clone was counted only a few times. The junction differs from germline at one of its ends, possibly a read error. The chain employs TRBV20-1 and TRBJ2-3, with a weak D call TRBD2 (6 bases). The length of the CDR3 is 13 residues. Germline-derived CDR1 and CDR2 are DFQATT and SNEGSKA (reference sequence). This chain's CDR3 is CSASKGRPDTQYF. DNA of the CDR3: TGCAGTGCTAGTAAAGGGAGGCCAGACACGCAGTATTTT.

A single count supports this clone. The chain couples TRBV27 to TRBJ1-6; no clear D gene. CDR1 and CDR2 from the germline V gene are MNHEY and SMNVEV (reference sequence). Trimming shortened V by 6 bases and J by 8 bases, and 8 bases separated the two germline ends. This CDR3 comprises 12 residues. Here the CDR3 DNA reads TGTGCCAGCAGCGACTTTTATTCACCCCTCCACTTT. Protein sequence: CASSDFYSPLHF.

The J gene is TRBJ1-1, the V gene TRBV11-2, with D unclear. Germline CDR1 is SGHAT and CDR2 is FQNNGV. The CDR3 spans 13 residues. Trimming stripped 5 bases from V and 0 bases from J, with 7 bases between. As DNA, the CDR3 is TGTGCCAGCAGCCCGAGGGTGAACACTGAAGCTTTCTTT. This translates into CASSPRVNTEAFF.

DNA for the CDR3: TGTGCCAGCAGCTTCCGGGACAGGGTGACCTATGGCTACACCTTC. This codes for CASSFRDRVTYGYTF. This chain connects TRBV5-6 to TRBJ1-2, with 9 bases identical to TRBD1. The germline V gene encodes CDR1 SGHDT and CDR2 YYEEEE. With 2 bases clipped from V and 4 bases from J, the junction kept 6 bases outside the gene matches. This CDR3 contains 15 residues.

Comment on this clone: One end of the junction does not line up with germline, which may come from a read error. The chain combines TRBV15 with TRBJ2-1; no clear D. The CDR3 runs 12 residues. CDR1 LNHNV and CDR2 YYDKDF come from the germline V gene (reference sequence). The CDR3 DNA reads TGTGCCACCAGCAGAGATAATGCGATCCTAGTCTTC. It codes for CATSRDNAILVF.

The V gene is TRBV2, the J gene TRBJ2-2; 7 bases are a match to TRBD1. The CDR3 length is 14 residues. Germline-derived CDR1 and CDR2 are SNHLY and FYNNEI. V lost 2 bases and J lost 4; bases outside the gene matches: 1. The DNA of the CDR3 is TGTGCCAGCAGTGAACAGGGGGTCACCGGGGAGCTGTTTTTT. Translated: CASSEQGVTGELFF.

This chain connects TRBV12-5 to TRBJ1-2, with 7 bases lining up with TRBD1. V dropped 1 base and J dropped 6; count of bases not matched to a gene: 8. CDR1 is LGHNT and CDR2 is FRNRAP in the germline V gene. This CDR3 region has 15 residues. CDR3 bases: TGTGCTAGTGGTTTGGGGACAGGAAGGTGGGATGGCTACACCTTC. As protein: CASGLGTGRWDGYTF.

CDR3 DNA: TGCGCCAGCAGCCTAACAATCGACCGGAGGACAGCTCAGGGTGGCTACACCTTC. It translates to CASSLTIDRRTAQGGYTF. The chain has TRBV4-3 and TRBJ1-2; possible D gene TRBD1, 6 bases. Looked up from germline, CDR1 is LGHNA and CDR2 is YSLEER. The V end lost 4 bases, the J end lost 7 bases, and 28 bases lay between the germline ends. The CDR3 covers 18 residues.

The rearrangement links TRBV20-1 to TRBJ2-7; TRBD2 aligns across 9 bases. Germline trimming cut 3 bases from V and 0 bases from J; bases unmatched to any gene: 9. Germline assignment: CDR1 DFQATT and CDR2 SNEGSKA (reference sequence). The CDR3 totals 16 residues. Here the CDR3 reads CSASISTGLASYEQYF. Here the CDR3 DNA reads TGCAGTGCTAGTATCTCAACGGGACTAGCCTCCTACGAGCAGTACTTC.

V and J are TRBV12-3 or TRBV12-4 and TRBJ1-4; perhaps TRBD1 as D (6 bases). V was cut by 8 bases and J by 8 bases, with 6 bases left in between. This CDR3 is 10 amino acids long. The CDR3 is CASGTEKLFF. CDR3 nucleotides: TGTGCCAGCGGGACAGAAAAACTGTTTTTT.

The V call is TRBV5-8, the J call TRBJ1-6; 7 bases are a match to TRBD1. Germline V gene sequence: CDR1 SGHTS, CDR2 YDEGEE. The ends lost 4 bases at V and 7 bases at J; junction bases unmatched: 14. The CDR3 spans 17 residues. For the CDR3, the DNA is TGTGCCAGCAGCCCTCTCCGACAGGGCATCGGGAATTCACCCCTCCACTTT. Amino acid sequence: CASSPLRQGIGNSPLHF.

As to this clone: This CDR3 is also generated by other DNA sequences in the sample. The chain employs TRBV3-1 (or the pseudogene TRBV3-2) and TRBJ2-3; D ambiguous. CDR3 length: 14 residues. V lost 0 bases, J lost 2 bases, and 6 bases lay in between. Germline CDR1 LGHDT, CDR2 YNNKEL (reference sequence). CDR3 sequence reads: CASSQDPYTDTQYF. In nucleotides, the CDR3 is TGTGCCAGCAGCCAAGATCCGTACACAGATACGCAGTATTTT.

The V call is TRBV10-3, the J call TRBJ1-2; the match to TRBD1 covers 9 bases. From germline, CDR1 is ENHRY and CDR2 SYGVKD. Trimming at V came to 4 bases and at J to 7 bases, leaving 10 bases not matched to a gene. The CDR3 is 15 amino acids. The CDR3 bases are TGTGCCATCAGTGGTGGCCTGGGACAGGGTCCTGGCTACACCTTC. Its protein is CAISGGLGQGPGYTF.

The V call is TRBV20-1, the J call TRBJ2-7; tentative D call: TRBD2 (6 bases). CDR3 length equals 14 residues. Germline V lookup: CDR1 DFQATT, CDR2 SNEGSKA (reference sequence). V was shortened by 3 bases and J by 6 bases, with 18 bases between the two germline ends. In nucleotides, the CDR3 is TGCAGTGCTAGTTCGTGGACTACCCCCAGCGAGCAGTACTTC. This translates into CSASSWTTPSEQYF.

This chain uses TRBV4-3 with TRBJ1-1; maybe TRBD1 (5 bases). Per the germline V gene, CDR1 is LGHNA and CDR2 is YSLEER. V was cut by 2 bases and J by 4 bases, with 8 bases left in between. The CDR3 is made up of 13 amino acids. The DNA for the CDR3 is TGCGCCAGCAGCCAATTGGGGGGCACTGAAGCTTTCTTT. It translates to CASSQLGGTEAFF.

V is TRBV27 and J is TRBJ2-5; maybe TRBD1 (6 bases). The CDR3 is 15 residues long. The germline V and J ends were trimmed by 5 bases and 6 bases, with 19 bases remaining between them. Germline lookup yields CDR1 MNHEY and CDR2 SMNVEV (reference sequence). The CDR3, as DNA: TGTGCCAGCAGTGAACTACAGGGAGTAGGGAAGACCCAGTACTTC. It encodes CASSELQGVGKTQYF.

CDR3 DNA sequence: TGTGCCACCGCGCGGGAACAGGGGATAACAGATACGCAGTATTTT. It specifies CATAREQGITDTQYF. The V call is TRBV7-2, the J call TRBJ2-3, with D possibly TRBD1 on 7 matching bases. The V gene's germline CDR1 is SGHTA and CDR2 FQGNSA. CDR3 length: 15 amino acids. Trimming cost V 10 bases and J 3 bases, with 20 bases left between them. The variable domain in full, with the rest retrieved from reference TRBV7-2 and TRBJ2-3, is GAGVSQSPSNKVTEKGKDVELRCDPISGHTALYWYRQSLGQGLEFLIYFQGNSAPDKSGLPSDRFSAERTGGSVSTLTIQRTQQEDSAVYLCATAREQGITDTQYFGPGTRLTVL.

In its sample, this clone was seen a few times. The chain links TRBV6-6 to TRBJ2-3; D unclear. V lost 6 bases and J lost 2, with 3 bases in between. Germline V gives CDR1 MNHNY, CDR2 SVGAGI (reference sequence). This CDR3 region has 11 residues. CDR3 amino acids: CASSHTDTQYF. The CDR3 DNA follows: TGTGCCAGCAGCCACACAGATACGCAGTATTTT.

The V call is TRBV6-2 or TRBV6-3, the J call TRBJ2-1; weak D call: TRBD2 (6 bases). V was clipped by 5 bases and J by 4 bases, with 15 bases between them. The CDR3 loop spans 15 amino acids. Per the germline V gene, CDR1 is MNHEY and CDR2 is SVGEGT. CDR3 nucleotide sequence: TGTGCCAGCAGTGACGTGGCGGGATATTACAATGAGCAGTTCTTC. Amino acids: CASSDVAGYYNEQFF.

This clone showed up just once. The chain carries TRBV15 and TRBJ2-7; maybe TRBD2 (5 bases). V lost 0 bases, J lost 5 bases, and 11 bases lay in between. From germline, CDR1 is LNHNV and CDR2 YYDKDF (reference sequence). This CDR3 is 14 amino acids long. CDR3 coding DNA: TGTGCCACCAGCAGAGAAAAAGCGGAAAACGAGCAGTACTTC. It encodes CATSREKAENEQYF.

This clone was recorded only once. The chain recombines TRBV11-2 with TRBJ1-2, with 7 nucleotides matching TRBD1. Germline V lookup: CDR1 SGHAT, CDR2 FQNNGV. The trim removed 8 bases at V and 3 bases at J, leaving 9 bases unmatched. CDR3 length: 14 residues. CDR3 in amino acids: CASARGGTDYGYTF. The CDR3 coding sequence is TGTGCCAGCGCCCGGGGCGGGACAGACTATGGCTACACCTTC.

The chain links TRBV9 to TRBJ1-1; D may be TRBD1 (5 bases). The CDR3 loop spans 15 amino acids. With 3 bases removed from V and 1 base from J, the gap between germline ends came to 13 bases. Germline CDR1 reads SGDLS; CDR2 reads YYNGEE. The CDR3 is CASSGLGTGNTEAFF. The CDR3, as DNA: TGTGCCAGCAGCGGACTAGGAACAGGGAACACTGAAGCTTTCTTT.

This clone has more than one count but fewer than ten. The chain uses TRBV4-2 and TRBJ2-2; TRBD2 is a possible D gene (6 bases). Germline CDR1 LGHNA, CDR2 YNFKEQ. Trimming removed 4 bases from V and 0 bases from J, with 12 bases in between. CDR3 length: 16 residues. The CDR3 loop reads CASSPPASANTGELFF. The CDR3, as DNA: TGTGCCAGCAGCCCACCCGCTAGCGCGAACACCGGGGAGCTGTTTTTT.

The chain joins TRBV19 to TRBJ2-7; D may be TRBD2 (6 bases). V gave up 4 bases and J gave up 3 bases, with 13 bases separating them. The CDR3 consists of 14 residues. CDR1 is LNHDA, CDR2 SQIVND, per germline (reference sequence). The CDR3 sequence: CASSKGVGGYEQYF. In DNA, the CDR3 is TGTGCCAGTAGTAAGGGCGTGGGGGGCTACGAGCAGTACTTC.

V and J are TRBV9 and TRBJ1-6, with D perhaps TRBD1 (6 bases). Between the trimmed V and J ends, which lost 0 bases and 4 bases, there was a span of 14 bases. The CDR3 spans 17 residues. The germline CDR1 and CDR2 sequences are SGDLS and YYNGEE. The CDR3 DNA sequence: TGTGCCAGCAGCGTAGATTCGATGACAGGATATAATTCACCCCTCCACTTT. It yields the protein CASSVDSMTGYNSPLHF.

The chain employs TRBV5-4 and TRBJ2-5, with a possible D match to TRBD2 (7 bases). Germline V gives CDR1 SGHNT, CDR2 YYREEE (reference sequence). Trimming took 4 bases from V and 3 from J, leaving 16 bases between them. There are 15 residues in the CDR3. The CDR3 loop is CASSRSGGLEETQYF. The DNA for the CDR3 is TGTGCCAGCAGCCGTTCCGGGGGGCTCGAAGAGACCCAGTACTTC.

V usage is TRBV7-2 and J usage is TRBJ2-3; TRBD1 agrees at 8 bases. This CDR3 spans 15 amino acids. Trimming at V came to 0 bases and at J to 4 bases, leaving 3 bases not matched to a gene. CDR1 is SGHTA, CDR2 FQGNSA, per germline. The CDR3 coding sequence is TGTGCCAGCAGCTTAGCCAGGGGGCACGCAGATACGCAGTATTTT. It specifies CASSLARGHADTQYF.

This clone was observed a handful of times. V usage is TRBV10-3 and J usage is TRBJ1-1, with D possibly being TRBD1 (6 bases). Germline loops: CDR1 ENHRY, CDR2 SYGVKD. The CDR3 sequence is 12 residues long. V was trimmed by 7 bases and J by 3 bases, leaving 9 bases between them. The CDR3 sequence is CAITPGDTEAFF. Written as DNA, the CDR3 is TGTGCCATCACCCCAGGGGACACTGAAGCTTTCTTT.

V usage is TRBV19 and J usage is TRBJ1-6; the match to TRBD1 covers 9 bases. V dropped 6 bases and J dropped 8; count of bases not matched to a gene: 5. This CDR3 is built from 14 residues. The germline gives CDR1 LNHDA, CDR2 SQIVND (reference sequence). The CDR3 DNA reads as TGTGCCAGTAGGTTGGACAGGGGACATTCACCCCTCCACTTT. This codes for CASRLDRGHSPLHF.

The chain uses TRBV25-1 and TRBJ1-1; D possibly corresponds to TRBD1 (6 bases). The CDR3 runs to 13 residues. Germline CDR1 reads MGHDK; CDR2 reads SYGVNS. V was pared by 4 bases and J by 3 bases, with 9 bases between. In DNA form, the CDR3 reads TGTGCCAGCAGTGGGCAGGGGTACACTGAAGCTTTCTTT. Encoded protein: CASSGQGYTEAFF.